The 23 T cell receptor beta chains presented below share a single source sample, sequenced in a study of cytomegalovirus exposure and HLA in healthy donors. Produced via immunoSEQ multiplex PCR; TCRdb's table is partial and in-frame only. The sample contains 100,000 or so clones, roughly 90% of which appear only once. Sample: PBMCs. These receptors all stem from a man between 18 and 35 years old in good health and CMV-seropositive.

V gene TRBV19 combines with J gene TRBJ1-5; 9 nucleotides match TRBD1. The CDR3 length is 17 residues. The trim removed 4 bases at V and 1 base at J, leaving 8 bases unmatched. Germline V gene data show CDR1 as LNHDA and CDR2 as SQIVND (reference sequence). The CDR3 loop is CASSTRQGVRSNQPQHF. The CDR3 region has the DNA TGTGCCAGTAGTACAAGACAGGGGGTTAGGAGCAATCAGCCCCAGCATTTT.

V is TRBV4-3 and J is TRBJ1-4, with D perhaps TRBD1 (6 bases). The V end lost 4 bases, the J end lost 3 bases, and 12 bases lay between the germline ends. From germline, CDR1 is LGHNA and CDR2 YSLEER. CDR3 size: 15 residues. CDR3 DNA sequence: TGCGCCAGCAGCCCCTCAGGGGCGTCTAATGAAAAACTGTTTTTT. Protein product: CASSPSGASNEKLFF.

The chain joins TRBV6-1 to TRBJ2-6; a weak D match, TRBD2 (6 bases). Per germline, CDR1 MNHNS and CDR2 SASEGT. Trimming took off 0 bases at V and 4 bases at J, with 10 bases between the two ends. The CDR3 covers 16 residues. CDR3 region: CASSEAGGAGANVLTF. Written as DNA, the CDR3 is TGTGCCAGCAGTGAAGCTGGAGGGGCCGGGGCCAACGTCCTGACTTTC.

The DNA for the CDR3 is TGCGCCAGCAGCCAAGTGGCGGGAACCACTCTCTACAATGAGCAGTTCTTC. As protein: CASSQVAGTTLYNEQFF. The chain is built from TRBV4-3 and TRBJ2-1; D perhaps matches TRBD2 (6 bases). The CDR3 runs to 17 residues. Deletions cut 1 base from V and 3 bases from J, with 16 bases between. Germline CDR1 reads LGHNA; CDR2 reads YSLEER.

The V call is TRBV28, the J call TRBJ1-1; TRBD1 is a possible D gene (5 bases). CDR3 length: 12 amino acids. V was trimmed by 11 bases and J by 3 bases, leaving 13 bases between them. The germline CDR1 and CDR2 sequences are MDHEN and SYDVKM. CDR3 loop: CASGVGDTEAFF. The CDR3 DNA sequence: TGTGCCTCTGGAGTAGGGGACACTGAAGCTTTCTTT.

A note on this clone: The same CDR3 is also encoded by other DNA sequences in this sample. The chain uses TRBV7-3 and TRBJ2-1; D is unresolved. Germline-derived CDR1 and CDR2 are SGHTA and FQGTGA. Trimming stripped 5 bases from V and 0 bases from J, with 8 bases between. The CDR3 is 14 amino acids. CDR3 nucleotide sequence: TGTGCCAGCAGCCCGCCAGGCTCCTACAATGAGCAGTTCTTC. Translation gives CASSPPGSYNEQFF.

This chain uses TRBV4-2 with TRBJ2-4, with no clear D. The CDR3 is 17 residues long. CDR1 LGHNA and CDR2 YNFKEQ come from the germline V gene. V gave up 4 bases and J gave up 0 bases, with 16 bases separating them. CDR3 in amino acids: CASSPARGELAKNIQYF. The CDR3 coding sequence is TGTGCCAGCAGCCCAGCTAGAGGAGAACTAGCCAAAAACATTCAGTACTTC.

The chain recombines TRBV5-1 with TRBJ2-7, with TRBD1 identical over 12 bases. CDR3 length equals 15 residues. The J segment lost 2 bases and the V segment lost 5 bases, leaving 5 bases of the junction unmatched. Per the germline V gene, CDR1 is SGHRS and CDR2 is YFSETQ. CDR3 bases: TGCGCCAGCAGGCCGGGACAGGGGGCCACCTACGAGCAGTACTTC. Its protein is CASRPGQGATYEQYF.

The V and J genes are TRBV11-1 and TRBJ2-2; TRBD1 matches 9 bases. CDR1 is SGHAT and CDR2 is FQDESV in the germline V gene (reference sequence). The ends lost 0 bases at V and 4 bases at J; junction bases unmatched: 3. The CDR3 contains 16 residues. DNA for the CDR3: TGTGCCAGCAGCTTAGCCGGACAGGGGATCACCGGGGAGCTGTTTTTT. Translated, it gives CASSLAGQGITGELFF.

The chain joins TRBV5-1 to TRBJ2-2; D is perhaps TRBD1 (6 bases). V was trimmed by 0 bases and J by 2 bases, leaving 17 bases between them. The CDR3 loop spans 18 amino acids. Germline V gene sequence: CDR1 SGHRS, CDR2 YFSETQ. CDR3 residues: CASSLVPGDVLNTGELFF. The CDR3 bases are TGCGCCAGCAGCTTGGTGCCAGGGGATGTTCTTAACACCGGGGAGCTGTTTTTT.

This clone was picked up one time. This chain links TRBV5-1 with TRBJ2-7; 14 nucleotides match TRBD2. Germline V gene sequence: CDR1 SGHRS, CDR2 YFSETQ. This CDR3 region has 17 residues. V shed 4 bases, J shed 4 bases, and the junction held 10 bases outside the gene matches. The CDR3 DNA reads as TGCGCCAGCAGCACGGGGACTAGCGGGAGTCTATCATACGAGCAGTACTTC. It translates to CASSTGTSGSLSYEQYF.

The genes are TRBV2 and TRBJ2-5; D may be TRBD1 (7 bases). The J call is in doubt because the DNA end fits TRBJ2-7 better. CDR3 length: 14 residues. Germline assignment: CDR1 SNHLY and CDR2 FYNNEI. CDR3: CATQKGQGGYEQYF. CDR3 DNA: TGTGCCACCCAGAAGGGGCAGGGGGGATACGAGCAGTACTTC.

The chain couples TRBV9 to TRBJ1-4; 7 nucleotides match TRBD1. The CDR3 has 14 amino acids. CDR1 and CDR2 (germline): SGDLS, YYNGEE. V was pared by 5 bases and J by 0 bases, with 1 base of the junction left unmatched. For the CDR3, the DNA is TGTGCCAGCAGTACAGGGGCAACTAATGAAAAACTGTTTTTT. As protein: CASSTGATNEKLFF.

The CDR3 DNA sequence: TGCGCCAGCAGACCCGGGACAGGGCCCTACGAGCAGTACTTC. As protein: CASRPGTGPYEQYF. The chain is built from TRBV5-1 and TRBJ2-7; 9 nucleotides agree with TRBD1. V gave up 5 bases and J gave up 2 bases; unmatched junction bases: 5. In germline, CDR1 is SGHRS, CDR2 YFSETQ. The CDR3 length is 14 residues.

The genes are TRBV9 and TRBJ1-5; D perhaps matches TRBD1 (5 bases). CDR1 and CDR2 (germline): SGDLS, YYNGEE. This CDR3 has 15 amino acids. The germline V and J ends were trimmed by 2 bases and 4 bases, with 13 bases remaining between them. CDR3 residues: CASSVSGQINQPQHF. CDR3 in DNA: TGTGCCAGCAGCGTTTCAGGGCAGATAAATCAGCCCCAGCATTTT.

This clone was recorded only once. The J gene is TRBJ2-3, the V gene TRBV28; D not certain. The CDR3 contains 12 residues. The V and J ends lost 6 bases and 5 bases respectively, with 9 bases between them. The V gene's germline CDR1 is MDHEN and CDR2 SYDVKM. The CDR3 spells CASRTPGDTQYF. The DNA of the CDR3 is TGTGCCAGCAGAACTCCGGGAGATACGCAGTATTTT.

The CDR3 sequence is CASSLFNEQFF. CDR3 bases: TGTGCCAGCAGTCTGTTCAATGAGCAGTTCTTC. The V call is TRBV27, the J call TRBJ2-1, with no clear D. The ends were cut back, 5 bases at V and 6 bases at J, with 5 bases in the middle. The CDR3 loop spans 11 amino acids. CDR1 and CDR2 from the germline V gene are MNHEY and SMNVEV (reference sequence).

V is TRBV5-4 and J is TRBJ2-6; D is unresolved. The CDR3 contains 15 residues. Per germline, CDR1 SGHNT and CDR2 YYREEE (reference sequence). V was shortened by 2 bases and J by 0 bases, with 6 bases between the two germline ends. CDR3 sequence: CASSFQNSGANVLTF. The DNA of the CDR3 is TGTGCCAGCAGCTTTCAAAACTCTGGGGCCAACGTCCTGACTTTC. The whole variable domain, filled in from reference TRBV5-4 and TRBJ2-6, reads ETGVTQSPTHLIKTRGQQVTLRCSSQSGHNTVSWYQQALGQGPQFIFQYYREEENGRGNFPPRFSGLQFPNYSSELNVNALELDDSALYLCASSFQNSGANVLTFGAGSRLTVL.

The chain couples TRBV28 to TRBJ2-7; 11 bases align to TRBD1. This CDR3 has 15 amino acids. The V and J ends lost 4 bases and 3 bases, in that order; junction bases with no gene match: 5. Per germline, CDR1 MDHEN and CDR2 SYDVKM. CDR3 sequence (DNA): TGTGCCAGCAGTTCATATGGGACAGGGGGCTACGAGCAGTACTTC. It translates to CASSSYGTGGYEQYF.

The chain recombines TRBV4-3 with TRBJ2-2, with 9 bases identical to TRBD2. Losses at the gene ends were 5 bases for V and 3 bases for J; bases not matched to a gene: 10. The CDR3 has 17 residues. Germline CDR1 LGHNA, CDR2 YSLEER. The CDR3 DNA follows: TGCGCCAGCAGCTCCCGGAAGACTAGCGGATACACCGGGGAGCTGTTTTTT. Translating gives CASSSRKTSGYTGELFF.

V and J are TRBV1 and TRBJ1-4. TRBV1 is recorded as a pseudogene. This CDR3 spans 14 amino acids. The CDR3 nucleotides read TGCACCAGCAGCCCATGGACTTCTTATGAAAAACTGTTTTTT. Translation: CTSSPWTSYEKLFF.

The chain is built from TRBV16 and TRBJ2-5; 7 positions agree with TRBD2. The CDR3 totals 12 residues. Germline values: CDR1 KGHSY, CDR2 FQNENV. V was clipped by 3 bases and J by 6 bases; unmatched bases: 1. Written as DNA, the CDR3 is TGTGCCAGCAGCCAGGGAGGGAAGACCCAGTACTTC. Encoded protein: CASSQGGKTQYF.

The chain is built from TRBV2 and TRBJ1-1; TRBD1 agrees at 8 bases. Per the germline V gene, CDR1 is SNHLY and CDR2 is FYNNEI. The CDR3 is made up of 15 amino acids. V was clipped by 3 bases and J by 1 base; unmatched bases: 4. CDR3 sequence: CASSDLGQGNTEAFF. In DNA, the CDR3 is TGTGCCAGCAGTGACCTCGGACAGGGGAACACTGAAGCTTTCTTT.